The sequence of this TCR beta chain was determined in a study of PD-L1 blockade in urothelial cancer. Study at large: Prior chemotherapy in patients spanned 0 to 3 regimens. Blood yielded a median of around 150,000 T cells per sample.

Study-level results: Patients who had durable benefit saw their tumor-associated blood clones expand more at 3 weeks.

V lost 4 bases and J 5 bases, leaving 17 bases between the germline ends. The CDR3 has 15 residues. The germline CDR1 and CDR2 sequences are MNHEY and SVGAGI. Clones were read by immunoSEQ multiplex PCR, and TCRdb kept only the in-frame ones, dropping some. The data contain tens of thousands of clones, around 88% of them singletons. This clone showed up just once. The antigen is undetermined. The chain is built from TRBV6-5 and TRBJ2-5, with a weak D call TRBD1 (6 bases). Material: PBMCs, obtained around atezolizumab (anti-PD-L1) treatment. The clonotype comes from a man in his 60s with urothelial cancer. The CDR3 is CASSFRDNLRETQYF. The CDR3 DNA reads TGTGCCAGCAGTTTCCGGGACAACCTACGGGAGACCCAGTACTTC.